The 27 T cell receptor beta chains below were found in one sample sequenced in a study of shared clonotypes between healthy human individuals. TCRdb's copy holds only in-frame clones and misses some; the assay was immunoSEQ multiplex PCR. The sample consists of some 510,000 clones, less than 85% of them appearing once. Input material: PBMCs. All receptors derive from a middle-aged woman in good health. Some clones in this sample may be carry-over from other donors' samples.

The V gene is TRBV25-1, the J gene TRBJ2-1; D perhaps matches TRBD2 (6 bases). The CDR3 length is 17 residues. CDR1 is MGHDK and CDR2 is SYGVNS in the germline V gene. V shed 1 base and J shed 2 bases, with 15 bases lying between them. DNA of the CDR3: TGTGCCAGCAGTGAATCGGTCTGGGAGGACGCCTACAATGAGCAGTTCTTC. The encoded protein is CASSESVWEDAYNEQFF.

V and J are TRBV6-1 and TRBJ1-5; D unclear. CDR3 length: 14 amino acids. Germline V gene data show CDR1 as MNHNS and CDR2 as SASEGT. Trimming left V 6 bases short and J 6 bases short, with 15 bases between. The CDR3 protein is CASSASSDVQPQHF. The CDR3 DNA is TGTGCCAGCAGCGCCAGCTCGGACGTTCAGCCCCAGCATTTT.

This chain uses TRBV5-1 with TRBJ2-7; 10 bases match TRBD1. Per germline, CDR1 SGHRS and CDR2 YFSETQ. V dropped 2 bases and J dropped 6; count of bases not matched to a gene: 2. This CDR3 contains 13 residues. The CDR3 is CASSFWTGGEQYF. CDR3 in DNA: TGCGCCAGCAGCTTTTGGACAGGGGGCGAGCAGTACTTC. Full variable domain (outside the CDR3, taken from reference TRBV5-1 and TRBJ2-7): KAGVTQTPRYLIKTRGQQVTLSCSPISGHRSVSWYQQTPGQGLQFLFEYFSETQRNKGNFPGRFSGRQFSNSRSEMNVSTLELGDSALYLCASSFWTGGEQYFGPGTRLTVT.

The chain joins TRBV5-1 to TRBJ2-3; no clear D. The CDR3 runs 16 residues. Germline CDR1 is SGHRS and CDR2 is YFSETQ. The V and J ends lost 0 bases and 0 bases respectively, with 11 bases between them. CDR3 sequence reads: CASSLEGRPSTDTQYF. As DNA, the CDR3 is TGCGCCAGCAGCTTGGAGGGTCGACCTAGCACAGATACGCAGTATTTT. Using reference TRBV5-1 and TRBJ2-3 for the parts outside the CDR3, the full variable domain is KAGVTQTPRYLIKTRGQQVTLSCSPISGHRSVSWYQQTPGQGLQFLFEYFSETQRNKGNFPGRFSGRQFSNSRSEMNVSTLELGDSALYLCASSLEGRPSTDTQYFGPGTRLTVL.

Turning to this clone: Germline is not matched at one junction end, which may reflect a read error. Other DNA variants within this sample encode the same CDR3. The chain employs TRBV7-2 and TRBJ2-3; TRBD1 matches at 11 bases. The V gene's germline CDR1 is SGHTA and CDR2 FQGNSA. The CDR3 length is 16 residues. DNA for the CDR3: TGTGCCAGCAGCCTACCGGGACAGGGGGTGGCAGATACGCAATATTTT. It specifies CASSLPGQGVADTQYF.

This chain uses TRBV27 with TRBJ1-1, with 8 nucleotides matching TRBD1. CDR1 and CDR2 (germline): MNHEY, SMNVEV (reference sequence). The CDR3 consists of 13 residues. After removal of 7 bases from V and 5 bases from J, the junction contained 6 bases not matched to a gene. The CDR3 here is CASKYRGRTEAFF. The CDR3 DNA reads TGTGCCAGCAAGTACAGGGGGAGGACTGAAGCTTTCTTT.

This chain joins TRBV27 and TRBJ2-7; TRBD2 is a possible D gene (6 bases). The CDR3 contains 15 residues. With 0 bases removed from V and 5 bases from J, the gap between germline ends came to 14 bases. Germline V CDR1 and CDR2: MNHEY, SMNVEV (reference sequence). The CDR3 sequence: CASSLSSPPGDEQYF. The CDR3 bases are TGTGCCAGCAGTTTATCGAGTCCGCCGGGGGACGAGCAGTACTTC.

The chain is built from TRBV6-4 and TRBJ1-2, with 9 nucleotides matching TRBD1. This CDR3 comprises 16 residues. The trim removed 5 bases at V and 6 bases at J, leaving 13 bases unmatched. CDR1 and CDR2 (germline): MRHNA, SNTAGT. The CDR3, as DNA: TGTGCCAGCAGTAAATCCGGGACAGGGAATAGAGATGGCTACACCTTC. This gives the protein CASSKSGTGNRDGYTF.

The chain's CDR3 is CASSVAPLAGLSLDEQYF. Here the CDR3 DNA reads TGTGCCAGCAGCGTAGCTCCCCTAGCGGGATTGTCTCTCGACGAGCAGTACTTC. This chain joins TRBV9 and TRBJ2-7, with TRBD2 matching over 9 bases. The germline V gene encodes CDR1 SGDLS and CDR2 YYNGEE. V dropped 0 bases and J dropped 5; count of bases not matched to a gene: 15. This CDR3 spans 18 amino acids.

Only one count was recorded for this clone. The chain carries TRBV7-9 and TRBJ1-5; no clear D gene. CDR1 is SEHNR and CDR2 is FQNEAQ in the germline V gene (reference sequence). V lost 3 bases and J 4 bases, leaving 7 bases between the germline ends. CDR3 size: 13 residues. DNA for the CDR3: TGTGCCAGCAGCTTTTCGGGAAATCAGCCCCAGCATTTT. Residues: CASSFSGNQPQHF.

This clone was detected a few times. The rearrangement links TRBV6-1 to TRBJ1-1; TRBD1 might be the D (6 bases). V was trimmed by 6 bases and J by 7 bases, leaving 18 bases between them. The CDR3 sequence is 14 residues long. The germline gives CDR1 MNHNS, CDR2 SASEGT. The chain's CDR3 is CASRKDRLPGEAFF. DNA for the CDR3: TGTGCCAGCAGGAAGGACAGACTGCCCGGTGAAGCTTTCTTT.

The chain uses TRBV5-4 and TRBJ1-5; D is unresolved. Germline V gene lookup returns CDR1 SGHNT and CDR2 YYREEE (reference sequence). This CDR3 spans 13 amino acids. V gave up 3 bases and J gave up 5 bases, with 9 bases separating them. CDR3 region: CASSSDLYQPQHF. CDR3 nucleotides: TGTGCCAGCAGCTCGGACCTTTATCAGCCCCAGCATTTT.

The rearrangement uses TRBV27 and TRBJ1-4; 9 positions match TRBD1. The V and J ends lost 5 bases and 5 bases, in that order; junction bases with no gene match: 6. The germline V gene has CDR1 MNHEY and CDR2 SMNVEV (reference sequence). The CDR3 totals 15 residues. In DNA form, the CDR3 reads TGTGCCAGCAGTCCGATGACAGGGGGGAATGAAAAACTGTTTTTT. Protein: CASSPMTGGNEKLFF.

V is TRBV21-1 and J is TRBJ2-7. TRBV21-1 is listed as a pseudogene. The CDR3 covers 16 residues. The CDR3 coding sequence is TGTGCCAGCAGCAAAGTGAGAGGGGCAGGGAACTACGAGCAGTACTTC. Translating it yields CASSKVRGAGNYEQYF.

Within the sample, this clone is medium-sized. Other DNA variants within this sample encode the same CDR3. The rearrangement links TRBV7-7 to TRBJ2-5; tentatively, D is TRBD1 (6 bases). This CDR3 comprises 16 residues. The germline V gene encodes CDR1 SSHAT and CDR2 FNYEAQ (reference sequence). Trimming stripped 5 bases from V and 3 bases from J, with 19 bases between. The CDR3 coding sequence is TGTGCCAGCAGCCATAATTTAGGGGGACAAGAAGAGACCCAGTACTTC. Its translation: CASSHNLGGQEETQYF.

The V call is TRBV4-2, the J call TRBJ1-3, with D unresolved. The CDR3 is made up of 15 amino acids. Trimming removed 0 bases from V and 6 bases from J, with 12 bases in between. Germline V gene data show CDR1 as LGHNA and CDR2 as YNFKEQ. This CDR3 reads CASSQDRESANTIYF. The CDR3 region has the DNA TGTGCCAGCAGCCAAGACCGGGAGTCGGCAAACACCATATATTTT.

This rearrangement joins TRBV19 to TRBJ2-3, with 8 bases lining up with TRBD2. Trimming removed 9 bases from V and 3 bases from J; junction bases left unmatched: 8. The CDR3 totals 14 residues. Germline V CDR1 and CDR2: LNHDA, SQIVND (reference sequence). CDR3 residues: CASKGAGVTDTQYF. CDR3 in DNA: TGTGCCAGCAAAGGAGCGGGAGTGACAGATACGCAGTATTTT.

This clone came up a few times. The chain uses TRBV7-6 and TRBJ2-3; unclear D gene. Germline CDR1 and CDR2: SGHVS and FNYEAQ. V lost 4 bases to trimming and J lost 2 bases, with 7 bases between them. The CDR3 runs to 13 residues. CDR3 loop: CASSSPFTDTQYF. CDR3 nucleotides: TGTGCCAGCAGCTCCCCCTTCACAGATACGCAGTATTTT.

The chain recombines TRBV28 with TRBJ1-1; D gene uncertain. The V gene's germline CDR1 is MDHEN and CDR2 SYDVKM. This CDR3 is built from 15 residues. V was cut by 3 bases and J by 1 base, with 12 bases left in between. The CDR3 loop reads CASSLVQSGNTEAFF. For the CDR3, the DNA is TGTGCCAGCAGTTTGGTGCAGAGTGGGAACACTGAAGCTTTCTTT.

This chain joins TRBV18 and TRBJ2-3; D unclear. CDR3 length: 15 residues. Trimming took 3 bases from V and 0 from J, leaving 10 bases between them. The germline V gene has CDR1 KGHSH and CDR2 LQKENI. The CDR3 DNA is TGTGCCAGCTCACCTGCTGCTACTAGCACAGATACGCAGTATTTT. It translates to CASSPAATSTDTQYF.

The chain uses TRBV10-1 and TRBJ2-7; possibly TRBD2 for D (6 bases). The germline CDR1 and CDR2 sequences are WNHNN and SYGVQD (reference sequence). Trimming pared 0 bases from V and 7 bases from J, leaving 19 bases between. The CDR3 is made up of 16 amino acids. In nucleotides, the CDR3 is TGCGCCAGCAGTGAGTCGCGACTAGACCGGTATGAGGAGCAGTACTTC. Protein product: CASSESRLDRYEEQYF.

This clone was recorded a few times. The chain couples TRBV18 to TRBJ1-4; 8 bases align to TRBD1. Per germline, CDR1 KGHSH and CDR2 LQKENI. Germline trimming cut 2 bases from V and 3 bases from J; bases unmatched to any gene: 8. CDR3 length: 17 amino acids. The DNA of the CDR3 is TGTGCCAGCTCACCAACTAAACAGGGGGTTCCTAATGAAAAACTGTTTTTT. It specifies CASSPTKQGVPNEKLFF. The whole variable domain, remainder taken from reference TRBV18 and TRBJ1-4, is NAGVMQNPRHLVRRRGQEARLRCSPMKGHSHVYWYRQLPEEGLKFMVYLQKENIIDESGMPKERFSAEFPKEGPSILRIQQVVRGDSAAYFCASSPTKQGVPNEKLFFGSGTQLSVL.

This chain links TRBV11-3 with TRBJ2-2; a possible D gene is TRBD2 (5 bases). This CDR3 has 13 amino acids. Trimming pared 4 bases from V and 6 bases from J, leaving 9 bases between. CDR1 and CDR2 (germline): SGHNT, YENEEA. CDR3 amino acids: CASSSIAPGELFF. As DNA, the CDR3 is TGTGCCAGCAGCTCCATAGCGCCCGGGGAGCTGTTTTTT. Full variable domain (remainder filled in from reference TRBV11-3 and TRBJ2-2): EAGVVQSPRYKIIEKKQPVAFWCNPISGHNTLYWYLQNLGQGPELLIRYENEEAVDDSQLPKDRFSAERLKGVDSTLKIQPAELGDSAVYLCASSSIAPGELFFGEGSRLTVL.

Turning to this clone: The sample contains more than one DNA sequence encoding this CDR3. V and J are TRBV7-2 and TRBJ2-7; TRBD2 might be the D (7 bases). In germline, CDR1 is SGHTA, CDR2 FQGNSA. V was trimmed by 5 bases and J by 2 bases, leaving 10 bases between them. The CDR3 sequence is 13 residues long. The CDR3 DNA follows: TGTGCCAGCAGCCTGGGGGGGCCCTACGAGCAGTACTTC. Translated, it gives CASSLGGPYEQYF.

The chain's CDR3 is CASSFDTGLGYTF. Here the CDR3 DNA reads TGTGCCAGCAGCTTTGATACAGGTCTTGGCTACACCTTC. The chain couples TRBV5-6 to TRBJ1-2, with D perhaps TRBD1 (5 bases). CDR1 SGHDT and CDR2 YYEEEE come from the germline V gene. The CDR3 length is 13 residues. Trimming left V 2 bases short and J 7 bases short, with 12 bases between.

V usage is TRBV7-9 and J usage is TRBJ2-7; TRBD2 matches at 13 bases. The CDR3 extends over 17 amino acids. V was pared by 5 bases and J by 9 bases, with 16 bases of the junction left unmatched. Germline V gene lookup returns CDR1 SEHNR and CDR2 FQNEAQ (reference sequence). The CDR3 loop is CASSKNRGTSGMIGQYF. The DNA of the CDR3 is TGTGCCAGCAGCAAGAATCGAGGGACTAGCGGGATGATAGGGCAGTACTTC.

The chain is built from TRBV4-3 and TRBJ2-1; D may be TRBD1 (6 bases). The CDR3 totals 17 residues. V was shortened by 0 bases and J by 1 base, with 13 bases between the two germline ends. Germline CDR1 LGHNA, CDR2 YSLEER. The CDR3: CASSQDEGVPSYNEQFF. DNA for the CDR3: TGCGCCAGCAGCCAAGATGAGGGGGTGCCGTCCTACAATGAGCAGTTCTTC.